The rows below give T cell receptor beta chains drawn from one sample of a study of Graves' ophthalmopathy and Graves' hyperthyroidism. TCRdb reprocessed the multiplex PCR reads with MiXCR, giving one entry per CDR3 protein. Of hundreds of thousands of distinct CDR3 sequences listed, around 40% are singletons. The specimen was peripheral blood. Receptors were obtained from an adult man with Graves' ophthalmopathy. The CDR3 runs from the conserved cysteine through the conserved F or W. D genes are given only for firm matches. Expanded clones are given a class, and other clones once, few, many or no size at all.

TGTGCCAGCACCCCCGCCGGGGCGGGCGAGCAGTACTTC CASTPAGAGEQYF TRBV6-5 NA TRBJ2-7 13 NA
TGTGCCAGCAGATCAGAGGAGAGATCACCCCTCCACTTT CASRSEERSPLHF TRBV6-6 many TRBJ1-6 13 NA
TGTGCCAGCAGCTTAACGGGCAGGGGGCCGAACACCGGGGAGCTGTTTTTT CASSLTGRGPNTGELFF TRBV7-3 NA TRBJ2-2 17 TRBD1
TGCAGTGTGGCTAGCGGCTACGAGCAGTACTTC CSVASGYEQYF TRBV20-1 many TRBJ2-7 11 TRBD2
TGCAGTGCTGGAGACAGACAGACCCAGTACTTC CSAGDRQTQYF TRBV20-1 few TRBJ2-5 11 NA
TGTGCCAGCAGTCCAACAGGGATGGGCAATCAGCCCCAGCATTTT CASSPTGMGNQPQHF TRBV6-1 NA TRBJ1-5 15 NA
TGTGCCAGCAGTATTAGGGTTGAAAAACTGTTTTTT CASSIRVEKLFF TRBV2 NA TRBJ1-4 12 NA
TGTGCCAGCAGCCCAGCGGGTGGAGGGGCCAACGTCCTGACTTTC CASSPAGGGANVLTF TRBV9 many TRBJ2-6 15 NA
TGCGCCAGCAGCCAAGTAGGGGGAGGCGGCTACACCTTC CASSQVGGGGYTF TRBV4-3 NA TRBJ1-2 13 NA
TGTGCCAGCAGCCAGAGACAACACTCAGGCTACACCTTC CASSQRQHSGYTF TRBV3-1 NA TRBJ1-2 13 NA
TGTGCCAGCAGTTATGGATCGGGGGCTGTGTATAATTCACCCCTCCACTTT CASSYGSGAVYNSPLHF TRBV12-3/TRBV12-4 NA TRBJ1-6 17 NA
TGCGCCAGCAGCCAAGATCAGGGGAGGAGTAAGCCCCAGCATTTT CASSQDQGRSKPQHF TRBV6-5 NA TRBJ1-5 15 NA
TGTGCCAGCAGCTTAAGGCAGGGGATATCGACCCAGTACTTC CASSLRQGISTQYF TRBV7-9 few TRBJ2-5 14 NA
TGTGCCAGCAGTCGGGACGGCCTTACCTACGAGCAGTACTTC CASSRDGLTYEQYF TRBV7-2 few TRBJ2-7 14 NA
TGTGCCAGCAGCTTAGCTTTTAGCGGGGACTACAATGAGCAGTTCTTC CASSLAFSGDYNEQFF TRBV7-9 NA TRBJ2-1 16 TRBD2
TGTGCCAGCAGTTATCTCCGGGACAGGGAGTGTAAGGACTATGGCTACACCTTC CASSYLRDRECKDYGYTF TRBV10-3 NA TRBJ1-2 18 TRBD1
TGCAGTGCTAGGGCTAGCGGGAGGGGAGAGACCCAGTACTTC CSARASGRGETQYF TRBV20-1 few TRBJ2-5 14 TRBD2
TGTGCCAGCAGTGCACAACAGGGGGCATATGGCTACACCTTC CASSAQQGAYGYTF TRBV7-8 NA TRBJ1-2 14 TRBD1
TGTGCCAGTAGTTCGAGCGGGGGGGCCACGTACACTGAAGCTTTCTTT CASSSSGGATYTEAFF TRBV19 NA TRBJ1-1 16 NA
TGTGCCAGTACCCGGACAGGGGAGAACTATGGCTACACCTTC CASTRTGENYGYTF TRBV19 NA TRBJ1-2 14 TRBD1
TGCGCCAGCAGGGAAACGGGACCTCCGAATTCACCCCTCCACTTT CASRETGPPNSPLHF TRBV5-1 few TRBJ1-6 15 NA
TGTGCCAGCAGCGCACAGGGTTGGGACACTGAAGCTTTCTTT CASSAQGWDTEAFF TRBV7-3 NA TRBJ1-1 14 NA
TGTGCCACCACAACCGGCAGAGCGAACACCGGGGAGCTGTTTTTT CATTTGRANTGELFF TRBV6-5 NA TRBJ2-2 15 NA
TGTGCCATCAGTGAGTCAGACAGGTCAGGGAGCACTGAAGCTTTCTTT CAISESDRSGSTEAFF TRBV10-3 many TRBJ1-1 16 NA
TGTGCCAGCAGTTACTATGTACAGCTTGTTCCCGGGGAGCTGTTTTTT CASSYYVQLVPGELFF TRBV6-5 few TRBJ2-2 16 NA
TGTGCCTGGAGAGCCCAGGGGGCGTGGGAGACCCAGTACTTC CAWRAQGAWETQYF TRBV11-1 NA TRBJ2-5 14 TRBD1
TGTGCCAGCAGTCCGATGACAGGGGGCGCGGACACTGAAGCTTTCTTT CASSPMTGGADTEAFF TRBV6-6 NA TRBJ1-1 16 TRBD1
TGTACCACCAGCAGCAATTCGGACGTCGTGGTCGGGGAGCTGTTTTTT CTTSSNSDVVVGELFF TRBV15 NA TRBJ2-2 16 NA
TGTGCCAGCAGTGAAGCGGACAGCTCCACCGGGGAGCTGTTTTTT CASSEADSSTGELFF TRBV7-9 NA TRBJ2-2 15 NA
TGCAGCGTCTTGGAGGGGAGTCAAATAAGCACAGATACGCAGTATTTT CSVLEGSQISTDTQYF TRBV29-1 NA TRBJ2-3 16 NA
TGTGCCAGCAGTTTAAGAGGGACAGGGATCCGAGCTTTCTTT CASSLRGTGIRAFF TRBV12-3/TRBV12-4 NA TRBJ1-1 14 TRBD1
TGTGCCAGCAGCAAAGACAGGTTTAGGGAAAAACTGTTTTTT CASSKDRFREKLFF TRBV11-2 NA TRBJ1-4 14 NA
TGCAGTGCTAGTAACCCGACAGGGCGGAATCAGCCCCAGCATTTT CSASNPTGRNQPQHF TRBV20-1 NA TRBJ1-5 15 TRBD1
TGCGCCAGCAGCTTGTGGGGACAGAATGACTACACCTTC CASSLWGQNDYTF TRBV5-1 many TRBJ1-2 13 TRBD1
TGTGCCAGCAGGTCTCAGGGGAACCGTAACTATGGCTACACCTTC CASRSQGNRNYGYTF TRBV10-3 NA TRBJ1-2 15 NA
TGTGCCAGCAGTTTGCAGGCGGGCTATGGCTACACCTTC CASSLQAGYGYTF TRBV7-9 NA TRBJ1-2 13 NA
TGTGCCAGCAGCGTCCGGGAGAGCGAGCAGTACTTC CASSVRESEQYF TRBV5-4 NA TRBJ2-7 12 NA
TGTGCCAGCAGGACGGGGGACATTTATTCCTACGAGCAGTACTTC CASRTGDIYSYEQYF TRBV2 NA TRBJ2-7 15 NA
TGTGCCAGCAGTTTACAGGGACAGGTCGCAGCTTTCTTT CASSLQGQVAAFF TRBV7-2 NA TRBJ1-1 13 TRBD1
TGTGCCATCAGTTCCGGGACTAGCCCCTACGAGCAGTACTTC CAISSGTSPYEQYF TRBV10-3 many TRBJ2-7 14 TRBD2
TGTGCCAGCAGCTTGAGGGCAGGTGTGGTAACTAATGAAAAACTGTTTTTT CASSLRAGVVTNEKLFF TRBV7-9 NA TRBJ1-4 17 NA
TGTGCCGGCAGTGGGACGGCCCGATACGAGCAGTACTTC CAGSGTARYEQYF TRBV2 NA TRBJ2-7 13 NA
TGTGCCAGCAGCTTAAGGGGGACTAGACTAGAGACCCAGTACTTC CASSLRGTRLETQYF TRBV7-2 NA TRBJ2-5 15 TRBD2
TGTGCCAGCAGTTACTCGCGGGAGCCCCAGCATTTT CASSYSREPQHF TRBV24-1 NA TRBJ1-5 12 NA
TGTGCCAGCAGCCCAACAGGAGTTCATGGCTACACCTTC CASSPTGVHGYTF TRBV9 many TRBJ1-2 13 NA
TGCAGTGCTAGCTATCAGCCCCAGCATTTT CSASYQPQHF TRBV20-1 NA TRBJ1-5 10 NA
TGTGCTAGCACCCCGGCCGGGACGCCACAAGTGACCCAGTACTTC CASTPAGTPQVTQYF TRBV7-7 NA TRBJ2-5 15 NA
TGTGCCAGCAGCTCCAAACGAGGGCTCACCGGGGAGCTGTTTTTT CASSSKRGLTGELFF TRBV7-9 NA TRBJ2-2 15 NA
TGTGCCAGCAGTTATGGGAGGGACACTGAAGCTTTCTTT CASSYGRDTEAFF TRBV12-3/TRBV12-4 few TRBJ1-1 13 NA
TGCGCCAGCAGCCACTACCACACCGGGGAGCCGTTTTTT CASSHYHTGEPFF TRBV7-9 NA TRBJ2-2 13 NA